Shown below are 3 T cell receptor beta chains from a single sample sequenced in a study of blood T cell repertoires in COVID-19. The protocol was immunoSEQ multiplex PCR, while the TCRdb copy is restricted to in-frame clones and leaves out a portion. The profile shows roughly 230,000 clones, 75% to 90% of them singletons. Sequences were obtained from peripheral blood. Source of these receptors: a woman aged 35 to 49 who had recovered from COVID-19.

This chain uses TRBV5-5 with TRBJ2-5; TRBD2 might be the D (6 bases). The CDR3 runs 14 residues. Trimming took off 1 base at V and 4 bases at J, with 11 bases between the two ends. Germline-derived CDR1 and CDR2 are SGHKS and YYEKEE (reference sequence). The CDR3 nucleotides read TGTGCCAGCAGCTTGTCGGCGGGGCGAGAGACCCAGTACTTC. This gives the protein CASSLSAGRETQYF.

The gene calls are TRBV19 and TRBJ2-7; maybe TRBD2 (6 bases). The germline V gene has CDR1 LNHDA and CDR2 SQIVND (reference sequence). CDR3 length: 16 amino acids. The V gene lost 0 bases and the J gene lost 2 bases, with 14 bases spanning the gap. The CDR3 DNA reads as TGTGCCAGTAGTATAGAGGTCGGGGGATTCCCCTACGAGCAGTACTTC. This codes for CASSIEVGGFPYEQYF.

This rearrangement joins TRBV13 to TRBJ2-2, with 9 bases matching TRBD1. The trim removed 5 bases at V and 5 bases at J, leaving 6 bases unmatched. The CDR3 covers 15 residues. CDR1 and CDR2 (germline): PRHDT, FYEKMQ (reference sequence). The DNA of the CDR3 is TGTGCCAGCAGCACCGGGACAGGGTGGACCGGGGAGCTGTTTTTT. Amino acid sequence: CASSTGTGWTGELFF.